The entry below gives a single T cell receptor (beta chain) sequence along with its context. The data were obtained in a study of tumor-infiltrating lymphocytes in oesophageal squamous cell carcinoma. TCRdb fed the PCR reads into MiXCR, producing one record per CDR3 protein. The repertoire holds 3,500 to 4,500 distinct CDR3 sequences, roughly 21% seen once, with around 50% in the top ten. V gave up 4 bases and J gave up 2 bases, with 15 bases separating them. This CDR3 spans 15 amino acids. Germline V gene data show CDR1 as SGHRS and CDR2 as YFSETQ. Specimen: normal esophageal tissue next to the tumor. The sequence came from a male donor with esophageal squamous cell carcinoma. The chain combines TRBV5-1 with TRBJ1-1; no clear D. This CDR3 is CASSASGSANTEAFF. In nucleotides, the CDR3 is TGCGCCAGCAGCGCTTCGGGGTCCGCAAACACTGAAGCTTTCTTT.